The source of this T cell receptor (beta chain) is a study of CD8 T cells in ankylosing spondylitis. Study results and limitations: Enrichment of disease-linked clones was reportedly significant in matched ankylosing spondylitis synovial fluid. Eight or nine highly homologous variants made up a TCR beta motif that seemed to typify ankylosing spondylitis blood. Reports of some motif variants in reactive arthritis synovial fluid and blood predate this one.

The CDR3 contains 17 residues. Per germline, CDR1 MGHRA and CDR2 YSYEKL. V was clipped by 4 bases and J by 5 bases; unmatched bases: 16. MiXCR, applied by TCRdb to the 5' RACE reads, yields one record per CDR3 protein. The data contain around 430,000 distinct CDR3 sequences, approximately 17% of them singletons. Details on this clonotype: What it binds is not known.

The V gene is TRBV4-1, the J gene TRBJ1-2; 7 bases are a match to TRBD1. The clonotype originates from a male donor with ankylosing spondylitis. Sequencing input: blood, either unsorted or a sorted T cell fraction (not recorded which). The CDR3, as DNA: TGCGCCAGCAGCCCCGACAGAGGGGACAGCCTAGGGTATGGCTACACCTTC. It specifies CASSPDRGDSLGYGYTF.